A single sample gave rise to the 4 T cell receptor delta chains below, sequenced in a study of γδ T cells in repeated Plasmodium falciparum infection. TCRdb applied CATT to the multiplex PCR reads for clone calling. Of tens of thousands of delta-chain clones detected, less than 1% appear once; the ten largest clones hold nearly 10%. Vgamma9/Vdelta2+ and Vdelta2-negative gammadelta T cells were flow-sorted from PBMC for bulk sequencing. The sequenced material came from gamma-delta T cells from blood. These receptors came from a pool of human donors (malaria-infected and uninfected, not separated).

This clone was seen a few times. A single base is all that separates this from a far larger clone, so a read error is likely. The same CDR3 is also encoded by other DNA sequences in this sample. The rearrangement links TRDV2 to TRDJ1; 9 bases line up with TRDD3. TCRdb is silent on the J gene; assignment here came from matching the DNA to germline. J gave up 0 bases and V 3 bases, and 19 bases lay outside the gene matches. The CDR3 consists of 20 residues. The germline V gene encodes CDR1 GEAIGNYY and CDR2 EKD. CDR3 coding DNA: TGTGCCTGTGACGGATTACCGGTGGGGGATAAGAATGTGTACACCGATAAACTCATCTTT. Translating gives CACDGLPVGDKNVYTDKLIF.

This clone was counted at least ten times. A single base is all that separates this from a far larger clone, so a read error is likely. This CDR3 is also generated by other DNA sequences in the sample. The chain links TRDV1 to TRDJ1; perhaps TRDD3 as D (5 bases). No J segment appears in TCRdb, so it was assigned here by matching the sequence to germline. The germline V gene has CDR1 TSWWSYY and CDR2 QGS. The V end was cut by 0 bases, the J end by 0 bases, with 23 bases between. The CDR3 is 20 amino acids. Written as DNA, the CDR3 is TGTGCTCTTGGGGAACTTGAGGCCGTTGCAGGGGGCCTATACACCGATAAACTCATCTTT. Its protein is CALGELEAVAGGLYTDKLIF.

This clone was observed a few times. The protein that TCRdb holds for this DNA derives from a much larger clone and differs from the translated DNA at residue 10, which likely indicates a read error; the protein shown here is translated from the DNA. The chain links TRDV1 to TRDJ1, with a possible D match to TRDD3 (6 bases). The CDR3 sequence is 24 residues long. Between the trimmed V and J ends, which lost 0 bases and 0 bases, there was a span of 35 bases. Germline CDR1 TSWWSYY, CDR2 QGS. For the CDR3, the DNA is TGTGCTCTTGGGGAACTCGGTTTCTTACCTCCTAGACGATTCCTGGGGCGAAACACCGATAAACTCATCTTT. Translating gives CALGELGFLPPRRFLGRNTDKLIF.

This clone was counted only a few times. A read error is likely here: a far larger clone is one base away. The identical CDR3 is also encoded by other nucleotide sequences in the sample. J is TRDJ1 and V is TRDV2; D not certain. Germline matching of the DNA provided the J gene here, since TCRdb leaves it blank. Germline CDR1 reads GEAIGNYY; CDR2 reads EKD. The V end was cut by 7 bases, the J end by 0 bases, with 17 bases between. The CDR3 covers 15 residues. The CDR3 region has the DNA TGTGCCTGCGGCAAGGTTAGCTCGGACACCGATAAACTCATCTTT. As protein: CACGKVSSDTDKLIF.